This entry lists 23 T cell receptor beta chains sequenced from one sample in a study. TCRdb reprocessed the RT-PCR reads via MiXCR and lists one record per CDR3 protein. The sample contains about 680,000 distinct CDR3 sequences, 14% of which appear only once. Input material: memory CD4+ T cells from blood. These receptor sequences come from a female donor in good health, serving as a healthy control.

This clonotype was counted only a few times. This chain connects TRBV27 to TRBJ2-2; D uncertain. This CDR3 region has 15 residues. V shed 5 bases and J shed 4 bases, with 14 bases lying between them. Germline loops: CDR1 MNHEY, CDR2 SMNVEV (reference sequence). The CDR3 loop is CASSPVDGRTGELFF. CDR3 DNA: TGTGCCAGCAGTCCCGTGGACGGGCGCACCGGGGAGCTGTTTTTT.

This clonotype was observed at least ten times. The chain is built from TRBV10-3 and TRBJ2-3, with TRBD2 identical over 9 bases. The V gene end was trimmed by 3 bases and the J gene end by 7 bases; junction bases not matched to a gene: 8. The length of the CDR3 is 15 residues. Per germline, CDR1 ENHRY and CDR2 SYGVKD. The CDR3 DNA sequence: TGTGCCATCAGTGATTCAGCGGGGGGAGCGAATACGCAGTATTTT. Translating gives CAISDSAGGANTQYF.

At least ten counts were recorded for this clonotype. This chain connects TRBV4-3 to TRBJ2-2; maybe TRBD2 (7 bases). The CDR3 sequence is 18 residues long. The germline V and J ends were trimmed by 0 bases and 7 bases, with 21 bases remaining between them. The germline gives CDR1 LGHNA, CDR2 YSLEER. The CDR3 DNA reads as TGCGCCAGCAGCCAAGATATGGGGGGGCCTTTGTTTAGCGGGGAGCTGTTTTTT. It yields the protein CASSQDMGGPLFSGELFF.

The chain carries TRBV5-1 and TRBJ2-3; 12 bases line up with TRBD2. The CDR3 is made up of 17 amino acids. Germline CDR1 reads SGHRS; CDR2 reads YFSETQ. With V trimmed by 2 bases and J by 2 bases, 6 bases remained unmatched. As DNA, the CDR3 is TGCGCCAGCAGCTTCGGACTAGCGGGGATCCTCACAGATACGCAGTATTTT. Its protein is CASSFGLAGILTDTQYF.

The rearrangement uses TRBV5-1 and TRBJ2-1, with D possibly matching TRBD2 (6 bases). The CDR3 consists of 14 residues. The V and J ends lost 4 bases and 3 bases respectively, with 11 bases between them. The germline gives CDR1 SGHRS, CDR2 YFSETQ. As DNA, the CDR3 is TGCGCCAGCAGCCCGGGAGTAGGCTACAATGAGCAGTTCTTC. This gives the protein CASSPGVGYNEQFF.

In regard to this clonotype: The junction does not match germline at one end; this may be a read error. This sequence joins TRBV5-1 and TRBJ2-7; D is unresolved. Per the germline V gene, CDR1 is SGHRS and CDR2 is YFSETQ. The CDR3 covers 16 residues. CDR3 sequence: CASSLASDRIGYEQNF. In DNA, the CDR3 is TGCGCCAGCAGCTTGGCCTCAGATAGAATCGGCTACGAGCAGAACTTC.

This clonotype was seen a handful of times. V usage is TRBV20-1 and J usage is TRBJ2-7, with 7 bases matching TRBD1. The trim removed 7 bases at V and 0 bases at J, leaving 9 bases unmatched. This CDR3 is built from 14 residues. Germline CDR1 DFQATT, CDR2 SNEGSKA (reference sequence). This CDR3 reads CSVRGTVSSYEQYF. In nucleotides, the CDR3 is TGCAGTGTTAGGGGGACAGTAAGCTCCTACGAGCAGTACTTC.

This clonotype has more than one count but fewer than ten. The chain is built from TRBV20-1 and TRBJ2-7, with D hard to call. Trimming shortened V by 6 bases and J by 6 bases, and 18 bases separated the two germline ends. The germline gives CDR1 DFQATT, CDR2 SNEGSKA (reference sequence). CDR3 length: 13 residues. The CDR3 here is CSARRIGSLEQYF. The CDR3, as DNA: TGCAGTGCCAGGAGAATCGGCAGTCTCGAGCAGTACTTC.

This chain uses TRBV9 with TRBJ1-2; no definite D call. CDR3 length: 13 amino acids. The germline V and J ends were trimmed by 0 bases and 4 bases, with 7 bases remaining between them. Germline V gene sequence: CDR1 SGDLS, CDR2 YYNGEE. The CDR3, as DNA: TGTGCCAGCAGCGTAGCCGTGGCCTATGGCTACACCTTC. It specifies CASSVAVAYGYTF. Combining the CDR3 with reference TRBV9 and TRBJ1-2 gives the whole variable domain DSGVTQTPKHLITATGQRVTLRCSPRSGDLSVYWYQQSLDQGLQFLIQYYNGEERAKGNILERFSAQQFPDLHSELNLSSLELGDSALYFCASSVAVAYGYTFGSGTRLTVV.

With respect to this clonotype: At one of its ends the junction is not consistent with the germline gene, which may arise from a read error. J is TRBJ2-2 and V is TRBV20-1; the match to TRBD2 covers 11 bases. This CDR3 comprises 13 residues. Germline V gene lookup returns CDR1 DFQATT and CDR2 SNEGSKA (reference sequence). The CDR3, as DNA: TGTTCAACTAGCGGGGGAAACACCGGGGAGCTGTTTTTT. It specifies CSTSGGNTGELFF.

In this sample, this clonotype turned up many times. CDR3 DNA: TGTGCCAGCAGTCCATACAGGGGTGGCCAGCCCCAGCATTTT. Amino acid sequence: CASSPYRGGQPQHF. The genes are TRBV6-5 and TRBJ1-5; 7 bases fit TRBD1. With V trimmed by 5 bases and J by 7 bases, 8 bases remained unmatched. The CDR3 runs to 14 residues. Germline loops: CDR1 MNHEY, CDR2 SVGAGI.

This clonotype was detected ten times or more. V usage is TRBV27 and J usage is TRBJ2-1, with 8 bases fitting TRBD1. V shed 9 bases, J shed 4 bases, and the junction held 5 bases outside the gene matches. The CDR3 length is 13 residues. Germline V CDR1 and CDR2: MNHEY, SMNVEV (reference sequence). This chain's CDR3 is CASSGGPYNEQFF. CDR3 bases: TGTGCCAGTTCAGGGGGCCCGTACAATGAGCAGTTCTTC.

This clonotype was counted at least ten times. This chain links TRBV4-1 with TRBJ2-3; D is perhaps TRBD2 (5 bases). In germline, CDR1 is MGHRA, CDR2 YSYEKL. The length of the CDR3 is 15 residues. The V and J ends lost 4 bases and 2 bases respectively, with 13 bases between them. The chain's CDR3 is CASSPHGVATDTQYF. The CDR3 DNA reads as TGCGCCAGCAGCCCTCACGGGGTAGCCACAGATACGCAGTATTTT.

The chain employs TRBV13 and TRBJ1-6; 7 nucleotides agree with TRBD1. Losses at the gene ends were 4 bases for V and 8 bases for J; bases not matched to a gene: 5. The CDR3 contains 14 residues. Per germline, CDR1 PRHDT and CDR2 FYEKMQ (reference sequence). The CDR3 coding sequence is TGTGCCAGCAGCTCCCGGGACAGTGATTCACCCCTCCACTTT. Protein product: CASSSRDSDSPLHF.

This clonotype was detected ten times or more. This chain connects TRBV15 to TRBJ1-2; D not certain. The V and J ends lost 0 bases and 7 bases respectively, with 12 bases between them. The germline gives CDR1 LNHNV, CDR2 YYDKDF (reference sequence). There are 14 residues in the CDR3. CDR3 residues: CATSRDRGLPGYTF. Written as DNA, the CDR3 is TGTGCCACCAGCAGAGATCGGGGATTACCTGGCTACACCTTC.

This clonotype has only a few counts. This chain uses TRBV7-2 with TRBJ2-1, with D maybe TRBD2 (5 bases). Germline loops: CDR1 SGHTA, CDR2 FQGNSA. Trimming removed 3 bases at V and 9 bases at J, with 12 bases between. The CDR3 has 13 residues. CDR3 in DNA: TGTGCCAGCAGCTTCTCCGGGATGAGTGAGCAGTTCTTC. This codes for CASSFSGMSEQFF.

A few counts support this clonotype. The chain employs TRBV7-8 and TRBJ2-7, with D possibly being TRBD2 (7 bases). Germline values: CDR1 SGHVS, CDR2 FQNEAQ. This CDR3 has 16 amino acids. Trimming cost V 5 bases and J 0 bases, with 17 bases left between them. This CDR3 reads CASSLRGGGASYEQYF. In nucleotides, the CDR3 is TGTGCCAGCAGCCTTAGGGGAGGGGGAGCCTCCTACGAGCAGTACTTC.

V is TRBV3-2 and J is TRBJ2-1; TRBD2 is taken as the D call from the table, unchecked against the DNA. TRBV3-2 is listed as a pseudogene. This CDR3 contains 15 residues. The CDR3 reads CAFLLTSPPYNEQFF. CDR3 DNA sequence: TGTGCCTTCCTATTGACTAGCCCCCCCTACAATGAGCAGTTCTTC.

This clonotype was seen many times. V and J are TRBV10-3 and TRBJ2-3; D is ambiguous. Germline lookup yields CDR1 ENHRY and CDR2 SYGVKD. The CDR3 extends over 12 amino acids. The V and J ends lost 0 bases and 4 bases respectively, with 2 bases between them. The CDR3 region is CAISESSDTQYF. In DNA form, the CDR3 reads TGTGCCATCAGTGAGTCGTCAGATACGCAGTATTTT.

This clonotype was recorded at least ten times. V and J are TRBV7-6 and TRBJ2-3, with 9 nucleotides matching TRBD1. V lost 4 bases and J lost 9; bases outside the gene matches: 2. The CDR3 runs to 12 residues. Germline V gene data show CDR1 as SGHVS and CDR2 as FNYEAQ. As DNA, the CDR3 is TGTGCCAGCAGCTCGGGACAGGGAACGCAGTATTTT. This codes for CASSSGQGTQYF.

The chain has TRBV20-1 and TRBJ2-7, with 7 bases aligning to TRBD2. This CDR3 has 13 residues. V was clipped by 6 bases and J by 3 bases; unmatched bases: 8. Germline CDR1 is DFQATT and CDR2 is SNEGSKA (reference sequence). The CDR3 loop is CSARLAPFYEQYF. The CDR3 DNA sequence: TGCAGTGCAAGACTAGCTCCCTTCTACGAGCAGTACTTC.

The V call is TRBV15, the J call TRBJ2-7; either TRBD1 or TRBD2 may supply D (7 bases each). CDR1 and CDR2 (germline): LNHNV, YYDKDF (reference sequence). This CDR3 is 14 amino acids long. The ends were cut back, 5 bases at V and 0 bases at J, with 11 bases in the middle. In nucleotides, the CDR3 is TGTGCCACCAGCCGGGGGGACAGCTCCTACGAGCAGTACTTC. This codes for CATSRGDSSYEQYF.

The chain has TRBV7-2 and TRBJ1-2; TRBD1 is a possible D gene (5 bases). The CDR3 spans 14 residues. Germline lookup yields CDR1 SGHTA and CDR2 FQGNSA. With 9 bases removed from V and 8 bases from J, the gap between germline ends came to 22 bases. For the CDR3, the DNA is TGTGCCAGTACCCAGGGATCATCCCATGAGGGCTACACCTTC. It encodes CASTQGSSHEGYTF.